Below, 30 T cell receptor beta chains from the same sample are listed, as sequenced in a study of T-cell reconstitution after alpha-beta-depleted transplantation in children. Unique molecular identifiers were built into the TCRbeta library. TCRdb used MiXCR to reprocess the PCR reads, holding one entry per CDR3 protein. The sample shows about 540,000 distinct CDR3 sequences, approximately 20% of them seen only once. Material: PBMCs from the stem cell graft donor, obtained from the stem cell graft. These receptors were collected from a human donor who donated a stem cell graft to a child with acute lymphoblastic leukemia.

This clonotype has more than one count but fewer than ten. One end of the junction fails to match germline, which may point to a read error. This chain uses TRBV12-3 or TRBV12-4 with TRBJ2-6; D may correspond to TRBD1 or TRBD2 (5 bases each). CDR3 length equals 15 residues. The CDR3 sequence is CASSHPETGANVLTF. CDR3 nucleotides: TGTGCCAGCAGCCACCCGGAGACCGGGGCCAATGTCCTGACTTTC.

This clonotype came up a few times. The chain is built from TRBV5-1 and TRBJ1-1; D uncertain. CDR1 is SGHRS, CDR2 YFSETQ, per germline. The V end was cut by 2 bases, the J end by 0 bases, with 11 bases between. The CDR3 is 15 amino acids. The CDR3 protein is CASSFNSGMNTEAFF. The CDR3 nucleotides are TGCGCCAGCAGCTTTAACTCGGGGATGAACACTGAAGCTTTCTTT. The whole variable domain, remainder taken from reference TRBV5-1 and TRBJ1-1, is KAGVTQTPRYLIKTRGQQVTLSCSPISGHRSVSWYQQTPGQGLQFLFEYFSETQRNKGNFPGRFSGRQFSNSRSEMNVSTLELGDSALYLCASSFNSGMNTEAFFGQGTRLTVV.

The rearrangement links TRBV12-3 or TRBV12-4 to TRBJ1-1; 9 bases line up with TRBD1. The trim removed 2 bases at V and 7 bases at J, leaving 2 bases unmatched. This CDR3 has 13 amino acids. The CDR3 reads CASSLRTGVEAFF. The CDR3 DNA sequence: TGTGCCAGCAGTTTACGGACAGGGGTTGAAGCTTTCTTT.

This clonotype was seen a few times. The chain employs TRBV4-2 and TRBJ2-5, with D possibly being TRBD1 (6 bases). V gave up 4 bases and J gave up 2 bases, with 14 bases separating them. This CDR3 contains 15 residues. CDR1 LGHNA and CDR2 YNFKEQ come from the germline V gene. CDR3 loop: CASSPWTDNQETQYF. The CDR3 coding sequence is TGTGCCAGCAGCCCATGGACAGACAATCAAGAGACCCAGTACTTC.

The V gene is TRBV10-3, the J gene TRBJ2-1, with 11 bases that match TRBD2. CDR3 length equals 14 residues. Germline CDR1 is ENHRY and CDR2 is SYGVKD. V lost 8 bases, J lost 7 bases, and 7 bases stayed unmatched. In nucleotides, the CDR3 is TGTGCCATCTCGGGACTAGCGGTTAGGAATGAGCAGTTCTTC. This translates into CAISGLAVRNEQFF.

This clonotype occurred many times. The rearrangement links TRBV11-3 to TRBJ1-1, with 7 bases identical to TRBD1. V shed 5 bases and J 7 bases; nucleotides not matched to a gene: 19. The CDR3 consists of 17 residues. Germline CDR1 is SGHNT and CDR2 is YENEEA. CDR3 residues: CASSLRGDFGLYYEAFF. The CDR3, as DNA: TGTGCCAGCAGCCTCAGGGGGGATTTCGGACTGTACTATGAAGCTTTCTTT.

In DNA, the CDR3 is TGCAGTGCCAGGACTAGCGGGCCATACACCGGGGAGCTGTTTTTT. Translated: CSARTSGPYTGELFF. The chain has TRBV20-1 and TRBJ2-2; 11 bases agree with TRBD2. Germline values: CDR1 DFQATT, CDR2 SNEGSKA (reference sequence). V gave up 6 bases and J gave up 3 bases; unmatched junction bases: 6. The CDR3 totals 15 residues.

Comment on this clonotype: This may be a read error: a much more frequent sequence differs by one nucleotide. The CDR3 spells CSSSKGGYTF. The CDR3 DNA reads TGTTCCAGCAGTAAGGGAGGCTACACCTTC. This sequence joins TRBV7-9 and TRBJ1-2; no definite D call. The CDR3 loop spans 10 amino acids. CDR1 and CDR2 from the germline V gene are SEHNR and FQNEAQ (reference sequence). The variable domain in full, completed from reference TRBV7-9 and TRBJ1-2, reads DTGVSQNPRHKITKRGQNVTFRCDPISEHNRLYWYRQTLGQGPEFLTYFQNEAQLEKSRLLSDRFSAERPKGSFSTLEIQRTEQGDSAMYLCSSSKGGYTFGSGTRLTVV.

The chain joins TRBV20-1 to TRBJ2-3; D is perhaps TRBD2 (7 bases). The CDR3 has 15 residues. CDR1 and CDR2 (germline): DFQATT, SNEGSKA (reference sequence). The V gene lost 3 bases and the J gene lost 3 bases, with 16 bases spanning the gap. CDR3 sequence reads: CSARPGAGVTDTQYF. The CDR3 DNA is TGCAGTGCTAGGCCGGGGGCGGGAGTGACAGATACGCAGTATTTT.

The chain combines TRBV10-3 with TRBJ2-1, with TRBD1 as a possible D gene (5 bases). Trimming left V 4 bases short and J 6 bases short, with 16 bases between. Germline lookup yields CDR1 ENHRY and CDR2 SYGVKD. The length of the CDR3 is 15 residues. The CDR3 bases are TGTGCCATCAGTGTAAAGGGGAATACCCCCAATGAGCAGTTCTTC. Its protein is CAISVKGNTPNEQFF.

This clonotype turned up a few times. The rearrangement links TRBV27 to TRBJ2-7; 10 bases align to TRBD2. V trimming: 8 bases; J trimming: 9 bases; junction bases outside the gene matches: 10. Germline lookup yields CDR1 MNHEY and CDR2 SMNVEV (reference sequence). The CDR3 spans 13 residues. CDR3 sequence reads: CASGPAGGAWQYF. The DNA of the CDR3 is TGTGCCAGCGGCCCAGCGGGAGGGGCCTGGCAGTACTTC.

Only a few counts were recorded for this clonotype. The V call is TRBV11-2, the J call TRBJ2-6, with TRBD1 as a possible D gene (7 bases). Germline V lookup: CDR1 SGHAT, CDR2 FQNNGV. This CDR3 is built from 17 residues. V gave up 8 bases and J gave up 0 bases, with 17 bases separating them. The CDR3, as DNA: TGTGCCAGCGGCGGCGGGACAGTCATCTCTGGGGCCAACGTCCTGACTTTC. Protein: CASGGGTVISGANVLTF.

The CDR3 protein is CASTQGGTEAFF. The CDR3 region has the DNA TGTGCCAGCACCCAGGGAGGCACTGAAGCTTTCTTT. The chain is built from TRBV6-5 and TRBJ1-1, with a tentative D call TRBD1 (5 bases). The CDR3 has 12 residues. CDR1 and CDR2 (germline): MNHEY, SVGAGI. V shed 7 bases and J shed 4 bases, with 10 bases lying between them.

This clonotype occurred a few times. The chain is built from TRBV12-3 or TRBV12-4 and TRBJ2-5, with TRBD2 as a possible D gene (6 bases). There are 14 residues in the CDR3. Trimming removed 8 bases from V and 2 bases from J, with 15 bases in between. CDR3 protein: CASRPGGKQETQYF. CDR3 nucleotide sequence: TGTGCCAGCCGTCCCGGAGGGAAACAAGAGACCCAGTACTTC.

The chain links TRBV4-1 to TRBJ1-5; 10 nucleotides agree with TRBD1. Losses at the gene ends were 4 bases for V and 7 bases for J; bases not matched to a gene: 7. The V gene's germline CDR1 is MGHRA and CDR2 YSYEKL. The CDR3 is 15 amino acids. CDR3 coding DNA: TGCGCCAGCAGCCTGTGGACAGGGGGTTCCCAGCCCCAGCATTTT. Encoded protein: CASSLWTGGSQPQHF.

There are a few counts of this clonotype. CDR3 nucleotide sequence: TGTGCCAGCAGTTACGGTGGACGGCCTAATGAAAAACTGTTTTTT. Translating gives CASSYGGRPNEKLFF. This chain uses TRBV6-5 with TRBJ1-4, with D unresolved. Germline values: CDR1 MNHEY, CDR2 SVGAGI. Trimming removed 2 bases from V and 3 bases from J, with 10 bases in between. This CDR3 comprises 15 residues.

The chain employs TRBV15 and TRBJ2-2, with 7 positions matching TRBD1. V shed 5 bases and J 3 bases; nucleotides not matched to a gene: 9. The CDR3 has 16 amino acids. CDR1 is LNHNV, CDR2 YYDKDF, per germline (reference sequence). The CDR3 loop is CATSGDRELYTGELFF. The CDR3 DNA follows: TGTGCCACCAGCGGCGACAGGGAGTTATACACCGGGGAGCTGTTTTTT.

This clonotype has only a few counts. The chain carries TRBV20-1 and TRBJ2-1; D unclear. The germline CDR1 and CDR2 sequences are DFQATT and SNEGSKA (reference sequence). CDR3 length: 11 amino acids. V was clipped by 0 bases and J by 12 bases, with 9 bases between them. The CDR3 sequence: CSAREAAPQFF. The CDR3 DNA sequence: TGCAGTGCTAGAGAGGCGGCGCCGCAGTTCTTC.

This chain connects TRBV5-5 to TRBJ1-5; no definite D call. The CDR3 sequence is 13 residues long. From germline, CDR1 is SGHKS and CDR2 YYEKEE (reference sequence). The germline V and J ends were trimmed by 1 base and 8 bases, with 10 bases remaining between them. CDR3 amino acids: CASSLSVLEPQHF. The CDR3 coding sequence is TGTGCCAGCAGCTTGTCGGTCTTGGAGCCCCAGCATTTT.

The chain joins TRBV30 to TRBJ1-4; D is undetermined. This CDR3 comprises 12 residues. Germline V gives CDR1 GTSNPN, CDR2 SVGIG (reference sequence). Trimming removed 5 bases at V and 7 bases at J, with 11 bases between. DNA for the CDR3: TGTGCCTGGGAGGATTCTATTGAAAAACTGTTTTTT. This gives the protein CAWEDSIEKLFF.

This clonotype was counted a few times. The gene calls are TRBV9 and TRBJ1-2, with D unresolved. The V gene's germline CDR1 is SGDLS and CDR2 YYNGEE. The CDR3 has 17 amino acids. V gave up 0 bases and J gave up 7 bases, with 22 bases separating them. CDR3 protein: CASSVVEGRTRASGYTF. The CDR3 nucleotides are TGTGCCAGCAGCGTAGTAGAGGGTAGAACGAGGGCAAGTGGCTACACCTTC.

The chain has TRBV20-1 and TRBJ2-1; D assignment may be TRBD1 or TRBD2 (7 bases each). Trimming cost V 6 bases and J 4 bases, with 16 bases left between them. Germline CDR1 DFQATT, CDR2 SNEGSKA (reference sequence). The CDR3 consists of 14 residues. The CDR3 nucleotides are TGCAGTGCCAGGGAGGGGGCGCGATACAATGAGCAGTTCTTC. The encoded protein is CSAREGARYNEQFF.

The chain couples TRBV7-8 to TRBJ2-5; D perhaps matches TRBD1 (8 bases). Germline CDR1 SGHVS, CDR2 FQNEAQ. This CDR3 is 15 amino acids long. Trimming pared 5 bases from V and 3 bases from J, leaving 16 bases between. The CDR3 sequence: CASSPRTGREETQYF. CDR3 coding DNA: TGTGCCAGCAGCCCTCGGACAGGGAGGGAAGAGACCCAGTACTTC. Full variable domain (missing parts from reference TRBV7-8 and TRBJ2-5): GAGVSQSPRYKVAKRGQDVALRCDPISGHVSLFWYQQALGQGPEFLTYFQNEAQLDKSGLPSDRFFAERPEGSVSTLKIQRTQQEDSAVYLCASSPRTGREETQYFGPGTRLLVL.

The rearrangement uses TRBV9 and TRBJ2-1, with D tentatively TRBD2 (6 bases). Germline assignment: CDR1 SGDLS and CDR2 YYNGEE. V was cut by 4 bases and J by 0 bases, with 14 bases left in between. This CDR3 spans 16 amino acids. The CDR3 DNA sequence: TGTGCCAGCAGCCCCTCGGGGAGGCGCTCCTACAATGAGCAGTTCTTC. It encodes CASSPSGRRSYNEQFF.

This clonotype was counted only a few times. The chain employs TRBV15 and TRBJ2-1, with 8 bases that match TRBD2. The V segment lost 0 bases and the J segment 6 bases; nucleotides outside the gene matches: 4. The germline gives CDR1 LNHNV, CDR2 YYDKDF (reference sequence). The CDR3 length is 15 residues. The CDR3: CATSRDRTSSNEQFF. The CDR3 coding sequence is TGTGCCACCAGCAGAGATAGGACTAGCAGCAATGAGCAGTTCTTC.

This clonotype turned up a few times. V is TRBV7-3 and J is TRBJ2-3, with 10 bases fitting TRBD1. CDR1 is SGHTA and CDR2 is FQGTGA in the germline V gene. J gave up 6 bases and V 4 bases, and 4 bases lay outside the gene matches. The CDR3 consists of 14 residues. CDR3 nucleotides: TGTGCCAGCAGCTCGACAGGGGGCGACGATACGCAGTATTTT. The encoded protein is CASSSTGGDDTQYF.

This sequence joins TRBV7-2 and TRBJ2-7; 10 bases agree with TRBD2. This CDR3 spans 16 amino acids. V gave up 5 bases and J gave up 2 bases; unmatched junction bases: 9. Germline V gene lookup returns CDR1 SGHTA and CDR2 FQGNSA. The CDR3 loop is CASSPFLAGETYEQYF. The CDR3 region has the DNA TGTGCCAGCAGCCCTTTCCTAGCGGGAGAGACCTACGAGCAGTACTTC.

This clonotype was counted between two and nine times. The gene calls are TRBV5-1 and TRBJ1-5; perhaps TRBD1 as D (5 bases). V was clipped by 1 base and J by 3 bases, with 14 bases between them. The CDR3 contains 16 residues. Germline V gene data show CDR1 as SGHRS and CDR2 as YFSETQ. CDR3 nucleotide sequence: TGCGCCAGCAGCTTGACGGCAGGGCATGCCAATCAGCCCCAGCATTTT. This codes for CASSLTAGHANQPQHF. Complete variable domain (other parts from reference TRBV5-1 and TRBJ1-5): KAGVTQTPRYLIKTRGQQVTLSCSPISGHRSVSWYQQTPGQGLQFLFEYFSETQRNKGNFPGRFSGRQFSNSRSEMNVSTLELGDSALYLCASSLTAGHANQPQHFGDGTRLSIL.

This clonotype was observed a few times. The rearrangement uses TRBV11-2 and TRBJ2-7, with 8 bases fitting TRBD2. V trimming: 1 base; J trimming: 2 bases; junction bases outside the gene matches: 10. CDR3 size: 17 residues. From germline, CDR1 is SGHAT and CDR2 FQNNGV. The CDR3 protein is CASSLGDTSGSTYEQYF. The CDR3 nucleotides read TGTGCCAGCAGCTTAGGGGACACCAGCGGGAGCACCTACGAGCAGTACTTC.

The chain has TRBV9 and TRBJ1-3; D is perhaps TRBD1 (6 bases). Germline V gene sequence: CDR1 SGDLS, CDR2 YYNGEE. V dropped 0 bases and J dropped 4 bases, with 8 bases sitting between them. The CDR3 runs to 14 residues. The CDR3 loop is CASSVEGGGNTIYF. The CDR3 DNA sequence: TGTGCCAGCAGCGTAGAGGGGGGAGGAAACACCATATATTTT.